This T cell receptor (beta chain) was identified in a study of T cells in localized non-small cell lung cancer. Broader study findings: Appearances in adjacent lung were noted for a median roughly 50 of the top 100 tumor clones. Measurement of T cell clonality placed uninvolved adjacent lung highest, above the level in tumor.

Clones were read by immunoSEQ multiplex PCR, and TCRdb kept only the in-frame ones, dropping some. The data show fewer than 100,000 clones, about nine tenths seen once. This clone was counted a single time. The antigen is not known. The clonotype originates from a man between 40 and 70 years old with stage I squamous cell lung carcinoma. The specimen comprised peripheral blood, sampled before any cancer treatment.

CDR3 in amino acids: CASSQDGLRNTGELFF. CDR3 sequence (DNA): TGTGCCAGCAGCCAAGATGGGCTGAGGAACACCGGGGAGCTGTTTTTT. The chain has TRBV4-2 and TRBJ2-2; D ambiguous. V was shortened by 0 bases and J by 1 base, with 9 bases between the two germline ends. This CDR3 is 16 amino acids long. The germline CDR1 and CDR2 sequences are LGHNA and YNFKEQ.